This T cell receptor beta chain comes out of a study of PD-1 blockade in classical Hodgkin lymphoma. No patient escaped relapse after autologous stem cell transplantation, and brentuximab vedotin exposure varied. Relapsed/refractory classical Hodgkin lymphoma patients had complete, partial or progressive responses. As for this clone: Its specificity is unknown.

Study-level points and caveats: It was reported that newly diagnosed patients had less baseline TCR diversity than healthy donors. Those achieving complete response showed baseline diversity like newly diagnosed patients. Patients starting nivolumab less than 1 year after ASCT had lower diversity and were excluded from later analyses.

Measured with immunoSEQ multiplex PCR; TCRdb has only the in-frame clones, and not every one. The sample has tens of thousands of clones, approximately 70% seen once. This clonotype was obtained from a human donor with classical Hodgkin lymphoma. Sequences were derived from peripheral blood mononuclear cells (PBMCs), sampled before the second cycle of nivolumab.

CDR3 in amino acids: CASSRPGTGNTEAFF. CDR3 sequence (DNA): TGTGCCAGCTCGCGTCCCGGGACAGGGAACACTGAAGCTTTCTTT. The chain recombines TRBV18 with TRBJ1-1; 8 nucleotides align to TRBD1. This CDR3 is built from 15 residues. The V gene's germline CDR1 is KGHSH and CDR2 LQKENI. V lost 6 bases, J lost 1 base, and 7 bases stayed unmatched. The entire variable domain, with the rest obtained from reference TRBV18 and TRBJ1-1, is as follows: NAGVMQNPRHLVRRRGQEARLRCSPMKGHSHVYWYRQLPEEGLKFMVYLQKENIIDESGMPKERFSAEFPKEGPSILRIQQVVRGDSAAYFCASSRPGTGNTEAFFGQGTRLTVV.